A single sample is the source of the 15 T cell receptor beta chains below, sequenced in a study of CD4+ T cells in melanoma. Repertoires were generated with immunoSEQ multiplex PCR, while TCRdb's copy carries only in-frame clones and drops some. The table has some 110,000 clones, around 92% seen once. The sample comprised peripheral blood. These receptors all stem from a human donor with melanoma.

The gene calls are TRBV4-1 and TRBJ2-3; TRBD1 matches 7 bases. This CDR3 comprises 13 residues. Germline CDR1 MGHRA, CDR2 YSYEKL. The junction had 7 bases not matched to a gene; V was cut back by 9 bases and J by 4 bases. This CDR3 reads CASRLQGADTQYF. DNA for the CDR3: TGCGCCAGTCGTCTCCAGGGGGCAGATACGCAGTATTTT.

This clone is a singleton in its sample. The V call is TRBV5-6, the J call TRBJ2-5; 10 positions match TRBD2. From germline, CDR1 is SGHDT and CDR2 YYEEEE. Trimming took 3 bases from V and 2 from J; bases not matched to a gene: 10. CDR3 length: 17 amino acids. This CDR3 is CASSSQTSGQTQETQYF. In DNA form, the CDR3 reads TGTGCCAGCAGCTCCCAGACTAGCGGGCAGACTCAAGAGACCCAGTACTTC. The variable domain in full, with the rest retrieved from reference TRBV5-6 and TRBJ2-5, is DAGVTQSPTHLIKTRGQQVTLRCSPKSGHDTVSWYQQALGQGPQFIFQYYEEEERQRGNFPDRFSGHQFPNYSSELNVNALLLGDSALYLCASSSQTSGQTQETQYFGPGTRLLVL.

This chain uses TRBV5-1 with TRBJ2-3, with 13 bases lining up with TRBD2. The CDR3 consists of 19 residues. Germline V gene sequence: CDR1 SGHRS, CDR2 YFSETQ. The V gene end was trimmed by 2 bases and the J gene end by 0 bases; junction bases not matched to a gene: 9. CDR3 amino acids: CASSFQLRTSGGSTDTQYF. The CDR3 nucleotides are TGCGCCAGCAGCTTCCAGCTTCGGACTAGCGGGGGAAGCACAGATACGCAGTATTTT.

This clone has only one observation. For the CDR3, the DNA is TGCGCCAGCAGTCTGAACCCGGGACAGGAAGGTGGTGGCCAGCCCCAGCATTTT. Translating it yields CASSLNPGQEGGGQPQHF. The V gene is TRBV5-1, the J gene TRBJ1-5, with 8 bases lining up with TRBD1. The CDR3 sequence is 18 residues long. Trimming cost V 5 bases and J 7 bases; bases outside gene matches: 20. Germline values: CDR1 SGHRS, CDR2 YFSETQ. Variable domain in full (rest from reference TRBV5-1 and TRBJ1-5): KAGVTQTPRYLIKTRGQQVTLSCSPISGHRSVSWYQQTPGQGLQFLFEYFSETQRNKGNFPGRFSGRQFSNSRSEMNVSTLELGDSALYLCASSLNPGQEGGGQPQHFGDGTRLSIL.

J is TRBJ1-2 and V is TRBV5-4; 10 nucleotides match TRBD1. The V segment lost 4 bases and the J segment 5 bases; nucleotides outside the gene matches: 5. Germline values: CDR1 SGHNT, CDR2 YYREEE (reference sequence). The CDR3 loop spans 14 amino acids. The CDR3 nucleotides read TGTGCCAGCAGCGATAGGGGACAGGGGTATGGCTACACCTTC. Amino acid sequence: CASSDRGQGYGYTF.

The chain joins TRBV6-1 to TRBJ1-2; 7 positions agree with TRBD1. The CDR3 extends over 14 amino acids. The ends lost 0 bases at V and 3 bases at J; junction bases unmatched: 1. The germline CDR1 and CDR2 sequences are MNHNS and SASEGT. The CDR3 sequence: CASSEAGQDYGYTF. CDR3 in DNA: TGTGCCAGCAGTGAAGCTGGACAGGACTATGGCTACACCTTC.

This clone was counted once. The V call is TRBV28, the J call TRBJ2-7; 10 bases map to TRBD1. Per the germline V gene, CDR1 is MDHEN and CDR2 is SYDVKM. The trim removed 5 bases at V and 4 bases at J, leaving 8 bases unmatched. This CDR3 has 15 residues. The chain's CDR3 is CASSETGGVHYEQYF. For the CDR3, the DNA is TGTGCCAGCAGTGAGACAGGGGGCGTCCATTACGAGCAGTACTTC.

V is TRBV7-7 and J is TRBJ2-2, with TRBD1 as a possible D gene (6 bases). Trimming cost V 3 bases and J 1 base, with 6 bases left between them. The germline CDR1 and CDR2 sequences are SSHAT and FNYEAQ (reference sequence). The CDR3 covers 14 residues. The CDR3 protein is CASSLDRNTGELFF. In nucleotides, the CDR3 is TGTGCCAGCAGCTTGGACAGGAACACCGGGGAGCTGTTTTTT. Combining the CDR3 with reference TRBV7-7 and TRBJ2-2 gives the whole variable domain GAGVSQSPRYKVTKRGQDVTLRCDPISSHATLYWYQQALGQGPEFLTYFNYEAQPDKSGLPSDRFSAERPEGSISTLTIQRTEQRDSAMYRCASSLDRNTGELFFGEGSRLTVL.

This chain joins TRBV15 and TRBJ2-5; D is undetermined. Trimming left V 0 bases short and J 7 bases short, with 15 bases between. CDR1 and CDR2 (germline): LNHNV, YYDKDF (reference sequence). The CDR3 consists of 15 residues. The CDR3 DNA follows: TGTGCCACCAGCAGAGATCGGGTGCCGCGAGCGACCCAGTACTTC. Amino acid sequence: CATSRDRVPRATQYF.

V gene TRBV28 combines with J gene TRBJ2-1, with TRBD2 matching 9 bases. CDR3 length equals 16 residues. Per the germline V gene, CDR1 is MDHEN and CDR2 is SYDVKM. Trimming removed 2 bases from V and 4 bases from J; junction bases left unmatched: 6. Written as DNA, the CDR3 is TGTGCCAGCAGTTTACGGACTAGCGCGACATACAATGAGCAGTTCTTC. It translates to CASSLRTSATYNEQFF.

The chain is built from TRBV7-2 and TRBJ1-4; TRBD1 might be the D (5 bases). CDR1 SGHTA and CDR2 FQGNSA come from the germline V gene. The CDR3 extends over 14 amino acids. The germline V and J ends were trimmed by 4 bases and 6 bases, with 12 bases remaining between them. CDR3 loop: CASSSSQGDEKLFF. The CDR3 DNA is TGTGCCAGCAGCTCGTCGCAGGGAGATGAAAAACTGTTTTTT.

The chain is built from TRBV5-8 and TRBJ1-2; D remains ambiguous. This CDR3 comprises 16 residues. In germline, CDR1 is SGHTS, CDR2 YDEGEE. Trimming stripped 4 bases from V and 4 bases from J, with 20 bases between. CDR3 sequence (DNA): TGTGCCAGCAGCCCGAGGACCCGGTTGGGTGCCTATGGCTACACCTTC. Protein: CASSPRTRLGAYGYTF. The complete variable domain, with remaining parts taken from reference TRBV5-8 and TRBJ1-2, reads EAGVTQSPTHLIKTRGQQATLRCSPISGHTSVYWYQQALGLGLQFLLWYDEGEERNRGNFPPRFSGRQFPNYSSELNVNALELEDSALYLCASSPRTRLGAYGYTFGSGTRLTVV.

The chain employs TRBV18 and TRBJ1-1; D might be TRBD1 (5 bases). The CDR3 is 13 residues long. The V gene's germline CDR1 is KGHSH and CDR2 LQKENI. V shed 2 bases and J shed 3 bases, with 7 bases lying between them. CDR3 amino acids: CASSPARDTEAFF. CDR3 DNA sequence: TGTGCCAGCTCACCAGCCAGGGACACTGAAGCTTTCTTT.

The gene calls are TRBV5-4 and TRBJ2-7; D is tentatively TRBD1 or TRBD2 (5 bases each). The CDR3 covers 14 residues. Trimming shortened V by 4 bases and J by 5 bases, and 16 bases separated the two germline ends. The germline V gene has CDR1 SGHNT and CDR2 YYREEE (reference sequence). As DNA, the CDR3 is TGTGCCAGCAGCCCGAGGGACGGCCGCAACGAGCAGTACTTC. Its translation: CASSPRDGRNEQYF.

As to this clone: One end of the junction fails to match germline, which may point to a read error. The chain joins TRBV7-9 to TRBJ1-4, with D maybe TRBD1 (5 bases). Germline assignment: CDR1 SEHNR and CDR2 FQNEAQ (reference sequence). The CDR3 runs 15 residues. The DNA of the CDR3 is TGCGCCAGCAGCCAAGATCGAGGGAGGGGTGAAAAACTGTTTTTT. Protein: CASSQDRGRGEKLFF.